The 20 T cell receptor beta chains below come from one sample, sequenced in a study of shared clonotypes between healthy human individuals. Sequencing used immunoSEQ multiplex PCR; TCRdb keeps in-frame clones, though not all of them. This repertoire shows more than 2,000,000 clones, 93% found once; its top ten account for around 0.4%. Sequences were obtained from naive CD4+ T cells from PBMCs. The subset denotes: CD45RA+ positively selected. Receptor source: a man aged 18 to 29 in good health. Some clones in this sample may be carry-over from other donors' samples.

V is TRBV28 and J is TRBJ1-1; the match to TRBD1 covers 7 bases. This CDR3 contains 14 residues. Unmatched junction bases numbered 9, after V lost 5 bases and J lost 6 bases. Germline V gene data show CDR1 as MDHEN and CDR2 as SYDVKM. CDR3 in amino acids: CASSRQGQTPEAFF. In DNA form, the CDR3 reads TGTGCCAGCAGTCGACAGGGCCAAACGCCTGAAGCTTTCTTT.

V is TRBV28 and J is TRBJ2-3; 8 bases agree with TRBD1. J lost 3 bases, V lost 5 bases, and 10 bases had no gene match. Germline CDR1 and CDR2: MDHEN and SYDVKM. The CDR3 runs to 16 residues. The CDR3 sequence: CASSPVGQGRTDTQYF. The CDR3 coding sequence is TGTGCCAGCAGTCCAGTCGGACAGGGAAGAACAGATACGCAGTATTTT.

The genes are TRBV9 and TRBJ2-3; TRBD1 matches 8 bases. Per the germline V gene, CDR1 is SGDLS and CDR2 is YYNGEE. With V trimmed by 5 bases and J by 4 bases, 9 bases remained unmatched. The CDR3 is 15 residues long. CDR3 in amino acids: CASSGGWTGSDTQYF. As DNA, the CDR3 is TGTGCCAGCAGTGGGGGCTGGACAGGGTCAGATACGCAGTATTTT.

The rearrangement uses TRBV19 and TRBJ2-3; D unclear. The V and J ends lost 2 bases and 5 bases respectively, with 5 bases between them. CDR1 LNHDA and CDR2 SQIVND come from the germline V gene (reference sequence). This CDR3 region has 12 residues. The CDR3 DNA follows: TGTGCCAGTAGTATATGGGGAGATACGCAGTATTTT. This gives the protein CASSIWGDTQYF.

This chain connects TRBV7-2 to TRBJ2-3, with 9 bases that match TRBD2. J was trimmed by 2 bases and V by 4 bases; bases with no gene match: 4. Germline-derived CDR1 and CDR2 are SGHTA and FQGNSA. The CDR3 totals 15 residues. CDR3 sequence: CASSSTSGYTDTQYF. The DNA of the CDR3 is TGTGCCAGCAGCTCGACTAGCGGTTACACAGATACGCAGTATTTT.

J is TRBJ2-5 and V is TRBV5-4, with 14 nucleotides matching TRBD2. The CDR3 runs 17 residues. Germline trimming cut 4 bases from V and 2 bases from J; bases unmatched to any gene: 7. Per germline, CDR1 SGHNT and CDR2 YYREEE (reference sequence). Here the CDR3 DNA reads TGTGCCAGCAGCCTTACAGGGACTAGCGGGAGACAAGAGACCCAGTACTTC. Translation gives CASSLTGTSGRQETQYF.

This chain uses TRBV7-9 with TRBJ1-2; D call uncertain. The ends were cut back, 4 bases at V and 4 bases at J, with 16 bases in the middle. CDR1 SEHNR and CDR2 FQNEAQ come from the germline V gene (reference sequence). CDR3 length: 15 residues. The CDR3 reads CASSSVRVRGYGYTF. The CDR3 DNA follows: TGTGCCAGCAGCTCCGTAAGGGTCCGGGGCTATGGCTACACCTTC.

The J gene is TRBJ2-5, the V gene TRBV5-6; 7 bases match TRBD1. Germline loops: CDR1 SGHDT, CDR2 YYEEEE. V lost 4 bases, J lost 1 base, and 4 bases stayed unmatched. This CDR3 has 14 amino acids. The CDR3 nucleotides read TGTGCCAGCAGCACCAGACAGGGCCAAGAGACCCAGTACTTC. Translated: CASSTRQGQETQYF.

This sequence joins TRBV30 and TRBJ1-3; no reliable D call. The CDR3 is made up of 12 amino acids. V lost 4 bases, J lost 7 bases, and 11 bases lay in between. The V gene's germline CDR1 is GTSNPN and CDR2 SVGIG (reference sequence). CDR3: CAWNIPGNTIYF. In nucleotides, the CDR3 is TGTGCCTGGAATATACCCGGGAACACCATATATTTT.

The V call is TRBV5-1, the J call TRBJ1-1, with 11 bases fitting TRBD1. Per the germline V gene, CDR1 is SGHRS and CDR2 is YFSETQ. The CDR3 is 16 residues long. V lost 4 bases to trimming and J lost 4 bases; unmatched junction nucleotides: 9. CDR3 nucleotides: TGCGCCAGCAGCGTGGACAGGGGGCGATTCGGCACTGAAGCTTTCTTT. Amino acids: CASSVDRGRFGTEAFF.

The chain is built from TRBV15 and TRBJ2-5; 10 bases fit TRBD1. CDR1 and CDR2 from the germline V gene are LNHNV and YYDKDF (reference sequence). V trimming: 4 bases; J trimming: 2 bases; junction bases outside the gene matches: 4. CDR3 length: 15 residues. CDR3 in amino acids: CATSTRQGAQETQYF. In DNA, the CDR3 is TGTGCCACCAGCACGAGACAGGGGGCTCAAGAGACCCAGTACTTC.

The chain employs TRBV28 and TRBJ2-7; perhaps TRBD2 as D (5 bases). Trimming cost V 7 bases and J 1 base, with 11 bases left between them. This CDR3 spans 13 amino acids. Germline V gene lookup returns CDR1 MDHEN and CDR2 SYDVKM. The CDR3 sequence: CASTDGLSYEQYF. CDR3 nucleotide sequence: TGTGCCAGCACAGACGGACTTTCCTACGAGCAGTACTTC.

For this clone: Other DNA variants within this sample encode the same CDR3. This sequence joins TRBV5-1 and TRBJ1-1, with a possible D match to TRBD1 (6 bases). The V gene lost 5 bases and the J gene lost 11 bases, with 22 bases spanning the gap. Germline assignment: CDR1 SGHRS and CDR2 YFSETQ. The CDR3 contains 14 residues. For the CDR3, the DNA is TGCGCCAGCAGTCCCCGGACAGACCCACGGGAGGCTTTCTTT. Translating gives CASSPRTDPREAFF.

Details on this clone: Additional DNA sequences in this sample encode the identical CDR3. This chain connects TRBV5-1 to TRBJ2-2, with 7 bases matching TRBD2. The germline V gene has CDR1 SGHRS and CDR2 YFSETQ. CDR3 length: 15 amino acids. Losses at the gene ends were 2 bases for V and 5 bases for J; bases not matched to a gene: 6. The CDR3: CASSFLAGDTGELFF. The CDR3 bases are TGCGCCAGCAGCTTTCTGGCGGGAGATACCGGGGAGCTGTTTTTT.

V usage is TRBV5-1 and J usage is TRBJ1-4; tentative D call: TRBD1 (5 bases). From germline, CDR1 is SGHRS and CDR2 YFSETQ. This CDR3 has 15 residues. V lost 4 bases and J 8 bases, leaving 18 bases between the germline ends. The CDR3 reads CASSGGQVMGEKLFF. CDR3 coding DNA: TGCGCCAGCAGCGGAGGACAAGTAATGGGGGAAAAACTGTTTTTT.

V and J are TRBV28 and TRBJ2-7; D uncertain. Trimming shortened V by 6 bases and J by 3 bases, and 18 bases separated the two germline ends. CDR1 and CDR2 (germline): MDHEN, SYDVKM. The CDR3 contains 15 residues. The CDR3 region has the DNA TGTGCCAGCAGCAGATCTGGTGGGCAATACTACGAGCAGTACTTC. It encodes CASSRSGGQYYEQYF.

This chain joins TRBV28 and TRBJ2-2; perhaps TRBD2 as D (6 bases). Germline CDR1 is MDHEN and CDR2 is SYDVKM. Trimming took off 5 bases at V and 7 bases at J, with 17 bases between the two ends. The CDR3 has 15 residues. The CDR3: CASSPGGGRSGELFF. The DNA of the CDR3 is TGTGCCAGCAGTCCCGGAGGAGGGCGGAGCGGGGAGCTGTTTTTT.

V gene TRBV28 combines with J gene TRBJ2-3, with a weak D call TRBD2 (5 bases). CDR3 length equals 17 residues. Germline V gives CDR1 MDHEN, CDR2 SYDVKM. Trimming pared 2 bases from V and 1 base from J, leaving 16 bases between. The CDR3 region has the DNA TGTGCCAGCAGTTTAAGCGACCCATCCGGGGGCACAGATACGCAGTATTTT. It encodes CASSLSDPSGGTDTQYF.

The gene calls are TRBV7-2 and TRBJ2-7, with D uncertain. The CDR3 is 12 amino acids. CDR1 is SGHTA, CDR2 FQGNSA, per germline. With 1 base removed from V and 7 bases from J, the gap between germline ends came to 8 bases. The CDR3 coding sequence is TGTGCCAGCAGCTTAGATGTGGGGGAGCAGTACTTC. Its translation is CASSLDVGEQYF.

The rearrangement links TRBV25-1 to TRBJ2-3; 12 bases align to TRBD2. Germline CDR1 MGHDK, CDR2 SYGVNS. This CDR3 contains 14 residues. V dropped 7 bases and J dropped 4; count of bases not matched to a gene: 3. The CDR3 sequence: CASTLAGGADTQYF. In DNA, the CDR3 is TGTGCCAGCACTCTAGCGGGAGGGGCAGATACGCAGTATTTT.